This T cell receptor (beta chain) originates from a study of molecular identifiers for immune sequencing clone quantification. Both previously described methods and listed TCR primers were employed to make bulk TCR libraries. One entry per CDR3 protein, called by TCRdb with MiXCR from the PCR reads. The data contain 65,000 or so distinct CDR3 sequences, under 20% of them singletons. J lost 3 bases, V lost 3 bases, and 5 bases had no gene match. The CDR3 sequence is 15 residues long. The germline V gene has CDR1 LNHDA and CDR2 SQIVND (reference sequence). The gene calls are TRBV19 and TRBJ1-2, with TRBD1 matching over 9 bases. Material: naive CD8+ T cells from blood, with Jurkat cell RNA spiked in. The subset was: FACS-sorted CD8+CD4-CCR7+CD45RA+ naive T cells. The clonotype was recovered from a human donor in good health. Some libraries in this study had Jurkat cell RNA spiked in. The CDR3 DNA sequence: TGTGCCAGTAGTATTAGGGACAGGGTCGACTATGGCTACACCTTC. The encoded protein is CASSIRDRVDYGYTF. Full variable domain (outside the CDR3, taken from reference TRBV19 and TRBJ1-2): DGGITQSPKYLFRKEGQNVTLSCEQNLNHDAMYWYRQDPGQGLRLIYYSQIVNDFQKGDIAEGYSVSREKKESFPLTVTSAQKNPTAFYLCASSIRDRVDYGYTFGSGTRLTVV.